Listed below are T cell receptor beta chains from one sample, sequenced in a study of Graves' ophthalmopathy and Graves' hyperthyroidism. MiXCR, run by TCRdb on the multiplex PCR reads, gives a single entry per CDR3 protein. The repertoire holds over a million distinct CDR3 sequences, roughly 35% seen once, with 11% in the top ten. Specimen: peripheral blood or thyroid tissue (not recorded which). These receptors originate from an adult man with Graves' hyperthyroidism. The CDR3 runs from the conserved cysteine through the conserved F or W. D genes are given only for firm matches. Not all rows give a size; the values are once, few, many and, for expanded clones, a class.

D gene	J gene	V gene	clone size	CDR3 DNA	CDR3 protein
.	TRBJ1-1	TRBV12-3/TRBV12-4	many	TGTGCCAGCAGTTTTGGGCAGCCGAACACTGAAGCTTTCTTT	CASSFGQPNTEAFF
TRBD1	TRBJ1-4	TRBV24-1	many	TGTGCCAGATTGGACAGGGGACAGGTTAGGGGGAATGAAAAACTGTTTTTT	CARLDRGQVRGNEKLFF
.	TRBJ2-2	TRBV3-1	.	TGTGCCAGCAGCCAAGAAAACGGGAACACCGGGGAGCTGTTTTTT	CASSQENGNTGELFF
.	TRBJ1-5	TRBV7-2	.	TGTGCCAGCAGCTTGAAACAGGGAGTTCAGCCCCAGCATTTT	CASSLKQGVQPQHF
.	TRBJ2-7	TRBV7-2	once	TGTGCCAGCCGCTTGCGGTCCGGGCAGGGTTACGAGCAGTACTTC	CASRLRSGQGYEQYF
.	TRBJ2-7	TRBV5-6	.	TGTGCCAGCAAGGGAGTAGATCTATACGAGCAGTACTTC	CASKGVDLYEQYF
TRBD1	TRBJ2-7	TRBV10-2	.	TGCGCCTGCAGTGCTACCCCGACAGGGGTCAACGAGCAGTACTTC	CACSATPTGVNEQYF
.	TRBJ2-5	TRBV7-9	many	TGTGCCAGCAGCTCACTGGGTAAAGAGACCCAGTACTTC	CASSSLGKETQYF
TRBD2	TRBJ2-3	TRBV25-1	many	TGTGCCAGCAGTGAACCTACCGGGACTAGCGGGAATACGCAGTATTTT	CASSEPTGTSGNTQYF
.	TRBJ2-7	TRBV25-1	many	TGTGCCAGCAGTGAAGCGGGCACAACCTACGAGCAGTACTTC	CASSEAGTTYEQYF
.	TRBJ1-5	TRBV6-2/TRBV6-3	.	TGTGCCAGCAGAGAAACAGGGAGGGATCAGCCCCAGCATTTT	CASRETGRDQPQHF
.	TRBJ2-7	TRBV7-9	few	TGTGCCAGCAGCGCCAGGGATCCCTACGAGCAGTACTTC	CASSARDPYEQYF
TRBD1	TRBJ2-5	TRBV9	.	TGTGCCAGCGCGAAAGGGACAGGCATCCAAGAGACCCAGTACTTC	CASAKGTGIQETQYF
TRBD1	TRBJ1-2	TRBV10-2	.	TGTGCCAGCAGTTACCTGGGACAGGGGGATAACGTCTACACCTTC	CASSYLGQGDNVYTF
.	TRBJ1-2	TRBV29-1	many	TGCAGCGTTAGCAGGTCTAACTATGGCTACACCTTC	CSVSRSNYGYTF
.	TRBJ1-2	TRBV10-3	.	TGTGCCACCTCTCCGGGCGGGGTGGAGACCCAGGGTGGCTACACCTTC	CATSPGGVETQGGYTF
.	TRBJ2-5	TRBV19	.	TGTGCCAGTAGTATGCGGCAGGGGCTTCCGGAGACCCAGTACTTC	CASSMRQGLPETQYF
TRBD1	TRBJ2-7	TRBV20-1	many	TGCAGTGCGATACAGGGGACCGGCGAGCAGTACTTC	CSAIQGTGEQYF
TRBD1	TRBJ1-1	TRBV10-3	few	TGTGCTACAGGGGGCGCAGGCACTGAAGCTTTCTTT	CATGGAGTEAFF
.	TRBJ1-4	TRBV6-5	.	TGTGCCAGCAGTTACGCCGATAATGAAAAACTGTTTTTT	CASSYADNEKLFF
TRBD1	TRBJ1-1	TRBV19	many	TGTGCCAGTAGATCAGGGGGTGGCACTGAAGCTTTCTTT	CASRSGGGTEAFF
.	TRBJ2-7	TRBV19	many	TGTGCCAGTAGTATAGGACAGGCGAGCTCCTACGAGCAGTACTTC	CASSIGQASSYEQYF
TRBD1	TRBJ1-3	TRBV7-2	many	TGTGCCAGCAGCCCGATCGGGACAGGGGCGTTTGGAAACACCATATATTTT	CASSPIGTGAFGNTIYF
.	TRBJ1-1	TRBV9	.	TGTGCCAGCAGCGCGCAGGTGGCAGGCACTGAAGCTTTCTTT	CASSAQVAGTEAFF
TRBD1	TRBJ1-2	TRBV15	.	TGTGCCACCAGCACAGCGCGGGACAGCAGACATGGCTACACCTTC	CATSTARDSRHGYTF
.	TRBJ2-7	TRBV25-1	many	TGTGCCAGCATAGGGGGGAAGGGCTACGAGCAGTACTTC	CASIGGKGYEQYF
TRBD2	TRBJ2-5	TRBV9	.	TGTGCCAGCAGCGTAGGTTTTGGACTAGCACAAGAGACCCAGTACTTC	CASSVGFGLAQETQYF
.	TRBJ1-1	TRBV12-3/TRBV12-4	many	TGTGCCAGCAGTACTTCAACGGCTGAAGCTTTCTTT	CASSTSTAEAFF
.	TRBJ2-5	TRBV6-6	.	TGTGCCAGCAGAGACTGGGGATGGGGGACCCAGTACTTC	CASRDWGWGTQYF
TRBD2	TRBJ2-5	TRBV15	.	TGTGCCACCAGCAGCTCTAGCGGGGGGGCACAAGAGACCCAGTACTTC	CATSSSSGGAQETQYF
.	TRBJ1-1	TRBV10-3	.	TGTGCCATCAGTGAGCCCAGGGAAACCACTGAAGCTTTCTTT	CAISEPRETTEAFF
.	TRBJ1-2	TRBV9	.	TGTGCCAGCAGCGTAGATGGGACGGTCTATGGCTACACCTTC	CASSVDGTVYGYTF
TRBD1	TRBJ1-3	TRBV7-9	many	TGTGCCAGCAGCTTCGGGACAGTCTCTGGAAACACCATATATTTT	CASSFGTVSGNTIYF
.	TRBJ1-4	TRBV6-5	.	TGTGCCAGCAGTTACGGGGCGGATGAAAAACTGTTTTTT	CASSYGADEKLFF
.	TRBJ2-7	TRBV20-1	many	TGCAGTGCTAGAGGAGGGGCGGGCTACGAGCAGTACTTC	CSARGGAGYEQYF
.	TRBJ1-5	TRBV5-6	once	TGTGCCAGCAGGAGGGATAGCAATCAGCCCCATCATTTT	CASRRDSNQPHHF
TRBD1	TRBJ2-7	TRBV29-1	.	TGCAGCGTTGAATCCGAGGACAGGGCCGGGGGCGGCGAGCAGTACTTC	CSVESEDRAGGGEQYF
.	TRBJ1-4	TRBV2	few	TGTGCCAGCAGCGGAACCATGGGGACGGGGAAACTGTTTTTT	CASSGTMGTGKLFF
.	TRBJ2-2	TRBV25-1	few	TGTGCCAGCAGTGAATCCCCAAGGACCGGGGAGCTGTTTTTT	CASSESPRTGELFF
TRBD2	TRBJ2-7	TRBV7-8	few	TGTGCCAGCAGCTTAGCGCTAGCGGTGCGTACCTACGAGCAGTACTTC	CASSLALAVRTYEQYF
TRBD1	TRBJ2-5	TRBV29-1	.	TGCAGCGTTGACCGACAGGGCACCCAAGAGACCCAGTACTTC	CSVDRQGTQETQYF
.	TRBJ2-6	TRBV2	.	TGTGCCAGCAGTAAGGGGATCCCGCTGTTAAACACTGACGGCTCTGGGGCCAACGTCCTGACTTTC	CASSKGIPLLNTDGSGANVLTF
TRBD1	TRBJ2-5	TRBV2	many	TGTGCCAGCAGTGCTGGAGAGGGGGCGGGAGAGACCCAGTACTTC	CASSAGEGAGETQYF
.	TRBJ2-5	TRBV20-1	.	TGCAGTGCTGAGGACTCCCAGGGCAAGAGTGAGAATCAGCCCCAGTACTTC	CSAEDSQGKSENQPQYF
.	TRBJ2-7	TRBV27	few	TGTGCCAGCCGGACGTCTCCCTACGAGCAGTACTTC	CASRTSPYEQYF
TRBD1	TRBJ2-7	TRBV25-1	.	TGTGCCTCCGGGACAGGGGCCCTCTACGAGCAGTACTTC	CASGTGALYEQYF
.	TRBJ2-7	TRBV7-2	few	TGTGCCAGCAGTGTAACGGGCGAGCAGTACTTC	CASSVTGEQYF
.	TRBJ1-5	TRBV29-1	many	TGCAGCGTTGTCTTCAGAGATAGCAATCAGCCCCAGCATTTT	CSVVFRDSNQPQHF
.	TRBJ2-7	TRBV4-3	many	TGCGCCAGCAGCCAAGGTCAGAGCTCCTACGAGCAGTACTTC	CASSQGQSSYEQYF
TRBD1	TRBJ1-1	TRBV5-1	many	TGCGCCAGCAGCTTGGACAGGGGGAGGAACACTGAAGCTTTCTTT	CASSLDRGRNTEAFF
TRBD1	TRBJ1-3	TRBV5-1	.	TGCGCCAGCAGCGGTCAGACAGGGGGCGGAAACACCATATATTTT	CASSGQTGGGNTIYF
TRBD2	TRBJ2-5	TRBV9	many	TGTGCCAGCAGCGTATCTAGCGGGAGGCCCAAAGAGACCCAGTACTTC	CASSVSSGRPKETQYF
.	TRBJ2-7	TRBV12-3/TRBV12-4	few	TGTGCCAGCACCATCGGGGGAGGCTCCTACGAGCAGTACTTC	CASTIGGGSYEQYF
.	TRBJ1-6	TRBV5-1	many	TGCGCCAGCAGCTTCGGGCAGACAGTGATGAGTAACTCACCCCTCCACTTT	CASSFGQTVMSNSPLHF
.	TRBJ2-2	TRBV5-6	few	TGTGCCAGCCTATTGACATCCGAGAACACCGGGGAGCTGTTTTTT	CASLLTSENTGELFF